This TCR beta chain was found in a study of identical twins. The CDR3 has 14 residues. Germline lookup yields CDR1 MNHEY and CDR2 SVGEGT. V lost 4 bases and J lost 8, with 14 bases in between. This clonotype was picked up many times. TCRdb reprocessed the 5' RACE reads with MiXCR, giving one entry per CDR3 protein. The table shows approximately 500,000 distinct CDR3 sequences, with approximately 25% occurring only once. This sample also appeared in a second study, on T cells expressing NK-cell markers.

This sequence joins TRBV6-2 or TRBV6-3 and TRBJ1-4; D is uncertain. The TCR comes from a woman aged 18-30 years in good health. The sample consisted of CD4+ T cells sorted from blood. In DNA form, the CDR3 reads TGTGCCAGCAGTTCTGGGCAGATCCAGGAAAAACTGTTTTTT. Amino acids: CASSSGQIQEKLFF.